The entry below gives a single T cell receptor (beta chain) sequence along with its context. Its binding antigen is unknown. Per-nucleotide qualities are absent, and no much larger clonotype sits a single base away. A distance of 6 bases separates the germline ends of V and J, which lose 3 bases and 0 bases respectively. From a lookup of the germline V gene, CDR1 and CDR2 are SGHTA and FQGTGA. The CDR3, cysteine through phenylalanine, is 15 amino acids long. CDR3 DNA only is kept here, 45 bases in frame from base 1. This sample was included in a study of shared clonotypes between healthy human individuals (TCRdb year 2020). Concerning the study at large: The cohort comprised two women and three men aged 18 to 49 years. Leukapheresis yielded between about 0.9 and 9.5 billion PBMCs per donor. To increase sequencing depth and limit assay-specific biases, different laboratories used diverse techniques to prepare libraries and sequence TCR repertoires. The study deeply sequenced blood TCR repertoires of about five healthy adults to estimate repertoire size and the extent of clonotype sharing between individuals. For each donor, CD4 naive and CD4 memory were each given three plates, CD8 naive was given two plates, and CD8 memory was given one plate.

Donors were healthy HIV-negative adults with no recently reported acute infections or vaccinations. All donors were Caucasian adults living in Nashville, Tennessee, USA. CD4+ T cells were enriched by magnetic negative selection, after which naive cells were positively selected on CD45RA and the negative fraction was taken as the memory subset. Blood was obtained by leukapheresis, after which PBMCs were separated by Ficoll-Histopaque density gradient centrifugation and cryopreserved in liquid nitrogen vapor phase. Purity and quantity of every magnetically sorted T cell population were checked by analytical flow cytometry. Each sorted fraction had its genomic DNA isolated and then quantified by UV absorbance on a Nanodrop 2000c. Using the deep immunoSEQ assay, TCR CDR3 regions were amplified from genomic DNA by multiplex PCR. Genomic DNA extracted from each cell subset was distributed evenly over all wells of several immunoSEQ 96-well plates, and each plate served as one replicate. For sorted subsets, each replicate PCR was loaded with roughly 0.2 ug genomic DNA, equivalent to 32,000 or so T cell genomes. The purified libraries were quantified using a Qubit 3.0 fluorometer, sized with a Bioanalyzer 2100, and then quantified again using the KAPA Library Quantification kit. Every immunoSEQ 96-well plate was sequenced on a separate single-read 150-cycle Illumina NextSeq 550 flow cell. From the authors' description of their analysis: The immunoSEQ output contained only junctional sequences without quality scores, so filtering could not match that applied to full-length reads. To assign V/J genes and CDR3, sequences were annotated using PyIR, a Python wrapper for IgBLAST v1.9, with IMGT germline references. Reads with weak V/J assignments (E-value above 1e-6), missing CDR3, stop codons, out-of-frame junctions, or ambiguous translated residues were removed. A V3J clonotype was defined by an identical inferred V gene, J gene, and CDR3 amino acid sequence. To compute the percentage overlap between repertoires, the number of shared unique clonotypes was divided by the size of the smaller repertoire. RTK rarefaction, the Chao1 estimator, and Recon v2.1 estimates of unobserved clonotypes were used to assess repertoire richness. For all TCRbeta clonotypes obtained by the gDNA method from several donors, generation probabilities were computed with OLGA. TCRdb mirrors the immuneACCESS table, restricted to in-frame sequences. Some clones are absent from its copies; in checked studies, under half trace to an unresolved V gene, and the reason for the others is unknown. Clone size and the V and J calls come from that table; the DNA yielded D and trimming. The sample yields some 2,500,000 clones; under 95% were counted once. The ten largest clones capture 0.36% of the sample.

The paper as a whole reports these results and caveats: Larger estimated clonotype richness was generally found for naive subsets than for memory subsets. Because the study included only a small number of donors, the genetic and exposure-history diversity represented was limited. Even with the large sequencing depth, rarefaction of the sorted-subset datasets indicated that sequencing was incomplete. Only blood was sampled, and tissue TCR repertoires likely differ from those in blood. When a few donors were compared, the shared fraction of clonotypes was roughly 5% for naive CD4, approximately 3.3% for naive CD8, roughly 2.3% for memory CD4, and 0.35% to 0.4% for memory CD8. Compared with non-shared clonotypes, the clonotypes found in all four sorted-subset donors had higher generation probabilities. Based on pairwise subsampling, the degree of clonotype sharing among donors was expected to be affected by sequencing depth.

The receptor was derived from a young man in good health. Some clones in this sample may be carry-over from other donors' samples. Source material: naive CD4+ T cells from PBMCs. Taken with the paper, the label for cell subset or site translates to: CD45RA+ positively selected. The receptor chain draws on TRBV7-3 and TRBJ2-6, with the identity of the D gene unclear. The CDR3 region reads CASSFPGSGANVLTF. The DNA reads as follows: TGTGCCAGCAGCTTTCCAGGCTCTGGGGCCAACGTCCTGACTTTC.